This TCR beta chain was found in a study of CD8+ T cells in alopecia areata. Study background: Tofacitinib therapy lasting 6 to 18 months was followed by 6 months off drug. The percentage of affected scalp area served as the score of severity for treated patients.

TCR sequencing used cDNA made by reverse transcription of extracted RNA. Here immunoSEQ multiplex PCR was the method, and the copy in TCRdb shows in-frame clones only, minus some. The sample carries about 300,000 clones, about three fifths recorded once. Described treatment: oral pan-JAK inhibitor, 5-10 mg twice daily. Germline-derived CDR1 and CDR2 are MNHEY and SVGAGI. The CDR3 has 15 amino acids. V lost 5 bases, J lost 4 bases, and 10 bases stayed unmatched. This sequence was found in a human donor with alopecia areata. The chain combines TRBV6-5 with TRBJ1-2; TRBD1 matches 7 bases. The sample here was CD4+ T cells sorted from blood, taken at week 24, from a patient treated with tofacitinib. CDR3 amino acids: CASSMRTGDTYGYTF. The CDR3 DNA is TGTGCCAGCAGTATGAGGACAGGCGATACCTATGGCTACACCTTC.